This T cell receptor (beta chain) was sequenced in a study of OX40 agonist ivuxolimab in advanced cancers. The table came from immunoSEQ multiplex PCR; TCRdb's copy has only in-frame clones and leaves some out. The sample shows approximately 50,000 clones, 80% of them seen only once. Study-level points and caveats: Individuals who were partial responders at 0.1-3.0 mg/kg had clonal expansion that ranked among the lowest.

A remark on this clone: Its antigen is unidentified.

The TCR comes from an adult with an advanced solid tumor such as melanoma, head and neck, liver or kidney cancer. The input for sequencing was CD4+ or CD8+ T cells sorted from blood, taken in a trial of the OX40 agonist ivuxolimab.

The CDR3 region is CASSYGARGGSNEKLFF. CDR3 in DNA: TGTGCCAGCAGTTACGGGGCCCGTGGTGGCAGTAATGAAAAACTGTTTTTT. The chain is built from TRBV28 and TRBJ1-4; D is perhaps TRBD1 (5 bases). Germline assignment: CDR1 MDHEN and CDR2 SYDVKM. V was pared by 4 bases and J by 4 bases, with 19 bases between. The CDR3 totals 17 residues.